These 15 T cell receptor beta chains were sequenced from one sample in a study of cytomegalovirus exposure and HLA in healthy donors. Primers: 60 Vbeta forward and 13 Jbeta reverse. Only in-frame clones appear in the TCRdb table, and some are missing; sequencing was by immunoSEQ multiplex PCR. The sample lists some 250,000 clones, roughly 87% seen once, with around 5.7% in the top ten. The specimen sequenced was PBMCs. The receptors stem from a woman aged 40 to 50 in good health and CMV-seropositive.

The chain uses TRBV7-8 and TRBJ2-7; 10 nucleotides match TRBD2. J lost 3 bases, V lost 7 bases, and 3 bases had no gene match. Looked up from germline, CDR1 is SGHVS and CDR2 is FQNEAQ. This CDR3 contains 13 residues. The CDR3 reads CASTASGSYEQYF. In DNA, the CDR3 is TGTGCCAGCACGGCTAGCGGGAGCTACGAGCAGTACTTC.

The chain employs TRBV6-5 and TRBJ1-2; 7 bases align to TRBD1. The CDR3 spans 14 residues. Germline CDR1 reads MNHEY; CDR2 reads SVGAGI. J lost 0 bases, V lost 6 bases, and 4 bases had no gene match. The CDR3 coding sequence is TGTGCCAGCAGCCGGACAGGAGCTAACTATGGCTACACCTTC. This gives the protein CASSRTGANYGYTF.

The sample holds a few counts of this clone. The J gene is TRBJ1-6, the V gene TRBV5-4; tentative D call: TRBD1 (6 bases). This CDR3 has 14 residues. The V and J ends lost 2 bases and 4 bases respectively, with 7 bases between them. Germline assignment: CDR1 SGHNT and CDR2 YYREEE (reference sequence). The CDR3 nucleotides are TGTGCCAGCAGCTTACAGGGATATAATTCACCCCTCCACTTT. Translating it yields CASSLQGYNSPLHF.

The chain recombines TRBV5-1 with TRBJ2-3; perhaps TRBD1 as D (6 bases). This CDR3 is built from 14 residues. Deletions cut 2 bases from V and 10 bases from J, with 17 bases between. Per the germline V gene, CDR1 is SGHRS and CDR2 is YFSETQ. CDR3 amino acids: CASSFGQRDGAQYF. The CDR3 coding sequence is TGCGCCAGCAGCTTTGGACAGAGAGATGGGGCGCAGTATTTT.

The chain links TRBV19 to TRBJ1-4; a weak D match, TRBD1 (6 bases). This CDR3 region has 15 residues. Germline V lookup: CDR1 LNHDA, CDR2 SQIVND (reference sequence). V was shortened by 6 bases and J by 7 bases, with 18 bases between the two germline ends. The CDR3 loop is CASRNLQGPSEKLFF. CDR3 nucleotides: TGTGCCAGTAGGAACTTACAGGGCCCAAGTGAAAAACTGTTTTTT. Drawing the rest from reference TRBV19 and TRBJ1-4, the complete variable domain is DGGITQSPKYLFRKEGQNVTLSCEQNLNHDAMYWYRQDPGQGLRLIYYSQIVNDFQKGDIAEGYSVSREKKESFPLTVTSAQKNPTAFYLCASRNLQGPSEKLFFGSGTQLSVL.

V usage is TRBV19 and J usage is TRBJ2-5; 9 nucleotides line up with TRBD1. V was clipped by 5 bases and J by 3 bases; unmatched bases: 1. Germline CDR1 LNHDA, CDR2 SQIVND (reference sequence). The CDR3 runs to 13 residues. DNA for the CDR3: TGTGCCAGTAGTTGGGACAGGGAAGAGACCCAGTACTTC. Protein sequence: CASSWDREETQYF. The complete variable domain, with remaining parts taken from reference TRBV19 and TRBJ2-5, reads DGGITQSPKYLFRKEGQNVTLSCEQNLNHDAMYWYRQDPGQGLRLIYYSQIVNDFQKGDIAEGYSVSREKKESFPLTVTSAQKNPTAFYLCASSWDREETQYFGPGTRLLVL.

For the CDR3, the DNA is TGTGCCAGCAGTGCGGCCGGGACTAGCGGGGGGAATGAGCAGTTCTTC. It codes for CASSAAGTSGGNEQFF. The V and J genes are TRBV6-1 and TRBJ2-1; TRBD2 aligns across 15 bases. The CDR3 has 16 amino acids. The trim removed 4 bases at V and 7 bases at J, leaving 5 bases unmatched. Per the germline V gene, CDR1 is MNHNS and CDR2 is SASEGT.

Comment on this clone: Other DNA sequences of this sample code for an identical CDR3. CDR3 sequence reads: CASSLGQANTEAFF. In DNA, the CDR3 is TGCGCCAGCAGCTTGGGACAGGCTAACACTGAAGCTTTCTTT. The chain combines TRBV5-1 with TRBJ1-1; tentative D call: TRBD1 (6 bases). The V gene lost 0 bases and the J gene lost 2 bases, with 8 bases spanning the gap. The CDR3 is 14 residues long. Germline values: CDR1 SGHRS, CDR2 YFSETQ.

The sample holds a few counts of this clone. The chain couples TRBV11-2 to TRBJ2-7, with TRBD2 matching 9 bases. The CDR3 totals 16 residues. The V gene end was trimmed by 1 base and the J gene end by 0 bases; junction bases not matched to a gene: 4. Germline-derived CDR1 and CDR2 are SGHAT and FQNNGV. Here the CDR3 DNA reads TGTGCCAGCAGCTTAGGTAGTAGCGGGAGCTCCTACGAGCAGTACTTC. Translated, it gives CASSLGSSGSSYEQYF.

This chain links TRBV18 with TRBJ2-7; 9 positions match TRBD1. This CDR3 has 17 residues. From germline, CDR1 is KGHSH and CDR2 LQKENI. V lost 4 bases and J lost 5; bases outside the gene matches: 15. Here the CDR3 reads CASSRTVPGQGTDEQYF. The CDR3 DNA sequence: TGTGCCAGCTCACGTACAGTTCCGGGACAGGGTACCGACGAGCAGTACTTC.

CDR3 bases: TGTGCCAGTAGTATATTTTTGGGACAGGGGTCCCCTGGAAACACCATATATTTT. Translating gives CASSIFLGQGSPGNTIYF. The chain couples TRBV19 to TRBJ1-3; 10 bases agree with TRBD1. Germline values: CDR1 LNHDA, CDR2 SQIVND (reference sequence). CDR3 length: 18 residues. After removal of 2 bases from V and 2 bases from J, the junction contained 9 bases not matched to a gene.

The V and J genes are TRBV30 and TRBJ1-5, with D maybe TRBD1 (5 bases). Germline V gene lookup returns CDR1 GTSNPN and CDR2 SVGIG (reference sequence). This CDR3 spans 12 amino acids. V lost 0 bases to trimming and J lost 9 bases, with 9 bases between them. This CDR3 reads CAWSVRQSPQHF. As DNA, the CDR3 is TGTGCCTGGAGTGTAAGACAGTCGCCCCAGCATTTT.

This clone has just a few counts. The chain carries TRBV5-6 and TRBJ1-1; D is possibly TRBD1 (6 bases). Trimming took 2 bases from V and 7 from J, leaving 12 bases between them. Germline CDR1 SGHDT, CDR2 YYEEEE. The CDR3 has 13 amino acids. The CDR3 is CASSLWGRNEAFF. As DNA, the CDR3 is TGTGCCAGCAGCTTATGGGGGCGGAATGAAGCTTTCTTT. Together with reference TRBV5-6 and TRBJ1-1, the CDR3 gives the full variable domain: DAGVTQSPTHLIKTRGQQVTLRCSPKSGHDTVSWYQQALGQGPQFIFQYYEEEERQRGNFPDRFSGHQFPNYSSELNVNALLLGDSALYLCASSLWGRNEAFFGQGTRLTVV.

J is TRBJ2-1 and V is TRBV30, with D perhaps TRBD2 (6 bases). Germline-derived CDR1 and CDR2 are GTSNPN and SVGIG (reference sequence). The CDR3 contains 15 residues. V gave up 1 base and J gave up 8 bases, with 18 bases separating them. The CDR3 here is CAWSAGLWGSYEQFF. CDR3 in DNA: TGTGCCTGGAGTGCGGGACTTTGGGGGTCGTATGAGCAGTTCTTC.

This chain uses TRBV27 with TRBJ1-6; TRBD1 agrees at 7 bases. V gave up 6 bases and J gave up 6 bases; unmatched junction bases: 5. Germline V gene data show CDR1 as MNHEY and CDR2 as SMNVEV (reference sequence). The CDR3 contains 14 residues. The CDR3 coding sequence is TGTGCCAGCAGCCCCAGGGGGACTAATTCACCCCTCCACTTT. Protein: CASSPRGTNSPLHF.